This T cell receptor (beta chain) was identified during a study of blood T cell repertoires in COVID-19. As to this clone: At one of its ends the junction is not consistent with the germline gene, which may arise from a read error.

The CDR3 sequence is 14 residues long. The germline gives CDR1 SSHAT, CDR2 FNYEAQ (reference sequence). In the study's own analysis: Amplified reference gene primers provided the basis for estimating nucleated cell counts. Sequencing used immunoSEQ multiplex PCR; TCRdb keeps in-frame clones, though not all of them. The V and J calls and the clone size are those of that table, but D and trimming were determined from the DNA. The sample has roughly 120,000 clones; about 85% are singletons. The gene calls are TRBV7-7 and TRBJ2-1, with 12 positions matching TRBD1. The sequenced sample was peripheral blood. The clonotype comes from a woman of 80 years or more with COVID-19, enrolled during active disease. CDR3 sequence reads: CASSVAGQGAEQFF. The CDR3 nucleotides read TGTGCCAGCAGCGTAGCGGGACAGGGGGCTGAGCAGTTCTTC.